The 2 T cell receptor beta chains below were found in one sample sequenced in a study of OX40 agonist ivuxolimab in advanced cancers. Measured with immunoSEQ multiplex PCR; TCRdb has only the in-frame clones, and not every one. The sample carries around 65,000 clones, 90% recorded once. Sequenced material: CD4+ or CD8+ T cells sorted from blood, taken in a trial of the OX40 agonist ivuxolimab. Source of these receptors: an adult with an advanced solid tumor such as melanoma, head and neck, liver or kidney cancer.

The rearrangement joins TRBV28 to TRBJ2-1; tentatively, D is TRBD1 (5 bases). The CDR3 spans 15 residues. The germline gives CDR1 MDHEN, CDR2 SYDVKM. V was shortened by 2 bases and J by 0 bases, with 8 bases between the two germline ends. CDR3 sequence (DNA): TGTGCCAGCAGTTTAGGGGCGAGCTCCTACAATGAGCAGTTCTTC. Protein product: CASSLGASSYNEQFF.

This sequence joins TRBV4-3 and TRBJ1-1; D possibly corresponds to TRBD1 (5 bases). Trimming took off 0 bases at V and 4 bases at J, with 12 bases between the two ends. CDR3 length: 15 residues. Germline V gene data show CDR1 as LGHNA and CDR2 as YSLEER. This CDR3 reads CASSQDPTGGTEAFF. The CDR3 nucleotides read TGCGCCAGCAGCCAAGACCCCACCGGGGGCACTGAAGCTTTCTTT.